This note documents a single T cell receptor beta chain sequence. Its antigen remains unidentified. The sample belongs to a study of T cell responses to AZD1222 COVID-19 vaccine. The wider study: Second doses were pooled across both intervals (about 4 or about 12 weeks). Study results and limitations: Across spike, vaccine-associated CD4 TCRs were found, dominant at 160-218 and 743-854. The donors showed a predominance of white British ancestry and of females, with possible underestimation of clonal diversity.

Sequencing used immunoSEQ multiplex PCR; TCRdb keeps in-frame clones, though not all of them. The sample lists around 130,000 clones; 94% were seen once. Deletions cut 5 bases from V and 0 bases from J, with 10 bases between. This CDR3 has 14 amino acids. The germline V gene has CDR1 LNHDA and CDR2 SQIVND (reference sequence). The receptor was isolated from an adult in good health. This chain joins TRBV19 and TRBJ1-2; D is unresolved. This specimen was peripheral blood, taken on day 0 of AZD1222 vaccination. CDR3 sequence: CASSPAIANYGYTF. CDR3 coding DNA: TGTGCCAGTAGTCCTGCGATAGCTAACTATGGCTACACCTTC. The full variable domain, rest sourced from reference TRBV19 and TRBJ1-2, is DGGITQSPKYLFRKEGQNVTLSCEQNLNHDAMYWYRQDPGQGLRLIYYSQIVNDFQKGDIAEGYSVSREKKESFPLTVTSAQKNPTAFYLCASSPAIANYGYTFGSGTRLTVV.